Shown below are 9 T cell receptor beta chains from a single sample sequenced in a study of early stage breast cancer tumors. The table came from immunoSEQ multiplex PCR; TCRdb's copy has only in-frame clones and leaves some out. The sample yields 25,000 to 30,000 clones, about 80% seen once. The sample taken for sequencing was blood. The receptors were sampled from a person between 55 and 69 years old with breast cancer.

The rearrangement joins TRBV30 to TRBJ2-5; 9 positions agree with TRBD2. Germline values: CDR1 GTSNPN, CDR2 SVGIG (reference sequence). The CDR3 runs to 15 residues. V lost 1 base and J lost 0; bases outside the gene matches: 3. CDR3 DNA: TGTGCCTGGAGTGGACTAGCGGAGTACCAAGAGACCCAGTACTTC. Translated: CAWSGLAEYQETQYF.

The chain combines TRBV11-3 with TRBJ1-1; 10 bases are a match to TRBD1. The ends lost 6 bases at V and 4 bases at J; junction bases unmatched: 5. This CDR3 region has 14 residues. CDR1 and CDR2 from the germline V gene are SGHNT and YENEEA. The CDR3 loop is CASRRDRGSTEAFF. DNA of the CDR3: TGTGCCAGCAGACGGGACAGGGGAAGCACTGAAGCTTTCTTT. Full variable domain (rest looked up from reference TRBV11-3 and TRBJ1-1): EAGVVQSPRYKIIEKKQPVAFWCNPISGHNTLYWYLQNLGQGPELLIRYENEEAVDDSQLPKDRFSAERLKGVDSTLKIQPAELGDSAVYLCASRRDRGSTEAFFGQGTRLTVV.

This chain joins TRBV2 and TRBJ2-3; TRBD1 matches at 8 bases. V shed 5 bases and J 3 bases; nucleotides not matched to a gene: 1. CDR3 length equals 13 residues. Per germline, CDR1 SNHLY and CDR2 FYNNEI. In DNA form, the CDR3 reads TGTGCCAGCAGTACAGGGGGAACAGATACGCAGTATTTT. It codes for CASSTGGTDTQYF. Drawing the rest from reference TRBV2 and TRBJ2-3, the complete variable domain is EPEVTQTPSHQVTQMGQEVILRCVPISNHLYFYWYRQILGQKVEFLVSFYNNEISEKSEIFDDQFSVERPDGSNFTLKIRSTKLEDSAMYFCASSTGGTDTQYFGPGTRLTVL.

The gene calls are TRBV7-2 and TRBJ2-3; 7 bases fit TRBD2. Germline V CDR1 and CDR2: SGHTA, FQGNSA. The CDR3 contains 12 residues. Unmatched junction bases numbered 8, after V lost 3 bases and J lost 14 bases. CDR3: CASSFGRGVLYF. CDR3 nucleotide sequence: TGTGCCAGCAGCTTCGGTCGGGGGGTTCTGTATTTT.

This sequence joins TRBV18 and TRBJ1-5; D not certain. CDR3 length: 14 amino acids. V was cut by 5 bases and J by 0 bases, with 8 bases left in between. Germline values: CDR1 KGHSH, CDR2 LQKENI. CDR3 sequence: CASSGGASNQPQHF. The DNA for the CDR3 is TGTGCCAGCTCAGGAGGCGCTAGCAATCAGCCCCAGCATTTT.

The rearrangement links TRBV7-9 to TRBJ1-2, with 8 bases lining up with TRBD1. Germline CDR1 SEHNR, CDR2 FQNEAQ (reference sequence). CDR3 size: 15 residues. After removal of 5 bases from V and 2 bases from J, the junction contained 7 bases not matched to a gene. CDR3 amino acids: CASSAPGQENYGYTF. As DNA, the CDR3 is TGTGCCAGCAGCGCGCCGGGACAGGAGAACTATGGCTACACCTTC.

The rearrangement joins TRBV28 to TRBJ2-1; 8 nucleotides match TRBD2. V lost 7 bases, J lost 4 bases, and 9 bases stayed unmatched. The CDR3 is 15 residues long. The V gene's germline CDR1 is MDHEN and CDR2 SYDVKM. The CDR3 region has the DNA TGTGCCAGCAACCTCCCTAGCGGGTCTTACAATGAGCAGTTCTTC. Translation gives CASNLPSGSYNEQFF.

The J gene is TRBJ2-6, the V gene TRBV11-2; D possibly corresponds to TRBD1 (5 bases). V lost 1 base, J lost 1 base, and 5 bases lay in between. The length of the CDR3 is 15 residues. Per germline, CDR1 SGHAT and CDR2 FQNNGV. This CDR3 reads CASSLGQSGANVLTF. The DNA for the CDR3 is TGTGCCAGCAGCTTAGGACAGTCTGGGGCCAACGTCCTGACTTTC.

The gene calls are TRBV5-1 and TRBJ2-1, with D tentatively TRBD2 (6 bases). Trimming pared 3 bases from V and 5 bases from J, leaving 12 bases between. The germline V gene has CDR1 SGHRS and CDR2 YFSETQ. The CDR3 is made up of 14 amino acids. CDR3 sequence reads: CASSSTSYNNEQFF. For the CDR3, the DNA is TGCGCCAGCAGCTCTACTAGCTACAACAATGAGCAGTTCTTC.